One sample yielded the 10 T cell receptor beta chains listed below, sequenced in a study of OX40 agonist ivuxolimab in advanced cancers. Repertoires were generated with immunoSEQ multiplex PCR, while TCRdb's copy carries only in-frame clones and drops some. This table has about 46,000 clones, 90% to 95% appearing once. The specimen comprised CD4+ or CD8+ T cells sorted from blood, sampled in a trial of the OX40 agonist ivuxolimab. The receptors originated from an adult with an advanced solid tumor such as melanoma, head and neck, liver or kidney cancer.

This chain connects TRBV27 to TRBJ2-3; D gene uncertain. CDR1 and CDR2 from the germline V gene are MNHEY and SMNVEV (reference sequence). This CDR3 has 14 amino acids. V dropped 2 bases and J dropped 2 bases, with 8 bases sitting between them. CDR3 amino acids: CASSLAPFTDTQYF. CDR3 nucleotide sequence: TGTGCCAGCAGTTTAGCCCCATTCACAGATACGCAGTATTTT.

For this clone: At one end the junction does not follow the germline gene, possibly because of a read error. The same CDR3 can be traced to other DNA sequences in this sample. This sequence joins TRBV6-5 and TRBJ2-7; D remains unclear. The germline V gene encodes CDR1 MNHEY and CDR2 SVGAGI. The CDR3 is made up of 16 amino acids. The CDR3 region has the DNA TGTGCAAGCAGTTACTTCGGACCTTCGAGCTCCTACGAGCAGTACTTC. Residues: CASSYFGPSSSYEQYF.

The chain combines TRBV7-3 with TRBJ2-7, with TRBD1 matching 10 bases. This CDR3 has 13 residues. Trimming at V came to 5 bases and at J to 3 bases, leaving 1 base not matched to a gene. Per the germline V gene, CDR1 is SGHTA and CDR2 is FQGTGA. Here the CDR3 reads CASSRDRGYEQYF. CDR3 DNA sequence: TGTGCCAGCAGCCGGGACAGGGGCTACGAGCAGTACTTC.

This clone has a single count. The J gene is TRBJ2-2, the V gene TRBV6-5; D tentatively reads TRBD1 or TRBD2 (5 bases each). The CDR3 runs to 13 residues. V lost 6 bases, J lost 4 bases, and 9 bases lay in between. Germline V gives CDR1 MNHEY, CDR2 SVGAGI. The CDR3 sequence: CASRSGPTGELFF. CDR3 DNA: TGTGCCAGCAGGTCGGGGCCCACCGGGGAGCTGTTTTTT.

The gene calls are TRBV28 and TRBJ1-2, with D possibly matching TRBD1 (5 bases). CDR1 and CDR2 (germline): MDHEN, SYDVKM. Trimming left V 5 bases short and J 13 bases short, with 20 bases between. This CDR3 is built from 13 residues. CDR3 in amino acids: CASSPTPGRTATF. CDR3 coding DNA: TGTGCCAGCAGTCCAACTCCGGGACGGACGGCCACCTTC.

The chain employs TRBV18 and TRBJ2-2; 7 bases are a match to TRBD2. Germline assignment: CDR1 KGHSH and CDR2 LQKENI. V was clipped by 3 bases and J by 3 bases; unmatched bases: 13. This CDR3 comprises 18 residues. The DNA of the CDR3 is TGTGCCAGCTCACCTAATTTCTTTCTGGCGGGGGACACCGGGGAGCTGTTTTTT. It is translated as CASSPNFFLAGDTGELFF.

The rearrangement uses TRBV7-8 and TRBJ2-7; D gene uncertain. CDR3 length: 13 amino acids. V was trimmed by 5 bases and J by 5 bases, leaving 13 bases between them. Germline loops: CDR1 SGHVS, CDR2 FQNEAQ. CDR3 DNA sequence: TGTGCCAGCAGCCTCGGCCCCCTGGACGAGCAGTACGTC. It codes for CASSLGPLDEQYV.

V usage is TRBV4-1 and J usage is TRBJ2-2; D is possibly TRBD1 or TRBD2 (6 bases each). V was clipped by 0 bases and J by 5 bases, with 13 bases between them. Germline CDR1 MGHRA, CDR2 YSYEKL. The CDR3 length is 16 residues. Here the CDR3 reads CASSQDMGGATGELFF. The DNA for the CDR3 is TGCGCCAGCAGCCAAGATATGGGGGGCGCGACCGGGGAGCTGTTTTTT.

The chain uses TRBV9 and TRBJ2-5; no firm D call. The CDR3 covers 11 residues. V was pared by 3 bases and J by 4 bases, with 4 bases between. Germline lookup yields CDR1 SGDLS and CDR2 YYNGEE. DNA of the CDR3: TGTGCCAGCAGCGACGGAGAGACCCAGTACTTC. Its protein product is CASSDGETQYF.

This sequence joins TRBV19 and TRBJ1-1, with 7 bases identical to TRBD1. Germline loops: CDR1 LNHDA, CDR2 SQIVND (reference sequence). The CDR3 covers 15 residues. With V trimmed by 5 bases and J by 0 bases, 6 bases remained unmatched. The CDR3 reads CASSSTGNLNTEAFF. CDR3 nucleotide sequence: TGTGCCAGTAGTTCGACAGGGAACCTGAACACTGAAGCTTTCTTT.